This TCR beta chain was captured in a study of brain T cells in children with intractable seizures. Study results and limitations: Pre-surgery blood may have been undersampled, hiding some clones. HCMV serostatus was not known, and viral specificity came from CDR3 similarity only.

Regarding this clone: Its antigen remains unidentified.

The CDR3 covers 20 residues. With 3 bases clipped from V and 6 bases from J, the junction kept 23 bases outside the gene matches. CDR1 LGHDT and CDR2 YNNKEL come from the germline V gene (reference sequence). Clones were read by immunoSEQ multiplex PCR, and TCRdb kept only the in-frame ones, dropping some. The sample contains 35,000 to 50,000 clones, around 90% of which appear only once. The clonotype originates from a girl aged 2 to 9 with tuberous sclerosis and intractable seizures. The V call is TRBV3-1 (or the pseudogene TRBV3-2), the J call TRBJ1-2, with 9 bases fitting TRBD1. Specimen: peripheral blood, collected at surgery. In nucleotides, the CDR3 is TGTGCCAGCAGCCACACTTTCCCGGTGTACAGGGGGCGCCGGCGAAATGGCTACACCTTC. Its protein product is CASSHTFPVYRGRRRNGYTF.